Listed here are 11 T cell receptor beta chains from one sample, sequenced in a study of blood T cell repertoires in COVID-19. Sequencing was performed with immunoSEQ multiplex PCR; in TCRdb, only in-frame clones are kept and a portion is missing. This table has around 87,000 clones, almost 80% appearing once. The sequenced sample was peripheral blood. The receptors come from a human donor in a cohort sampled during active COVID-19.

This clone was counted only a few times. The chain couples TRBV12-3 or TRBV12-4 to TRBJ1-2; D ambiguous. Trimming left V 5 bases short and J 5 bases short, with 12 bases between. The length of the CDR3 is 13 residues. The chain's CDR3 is CASSPDTPYGYTF. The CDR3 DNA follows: TGTGCCAGCAGTCCTGACACACCATATGGCTACACCTTC.

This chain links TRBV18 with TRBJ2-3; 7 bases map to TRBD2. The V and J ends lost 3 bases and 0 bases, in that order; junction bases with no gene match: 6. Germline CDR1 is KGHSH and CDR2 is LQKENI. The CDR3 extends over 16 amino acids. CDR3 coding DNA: TGTGCCAGCTCACCCGAAGCGGGGCTTAGCACAGATACGCAGTATTTT. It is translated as CASSPEAGLSTDTQYF.

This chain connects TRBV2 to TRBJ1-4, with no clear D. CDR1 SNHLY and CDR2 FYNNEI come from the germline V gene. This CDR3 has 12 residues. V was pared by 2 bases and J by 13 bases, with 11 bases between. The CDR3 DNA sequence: TGTGCCAGCAGTGAATTTACCGGGTTACTGTTTTTT. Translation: CASSEFTGLLFF. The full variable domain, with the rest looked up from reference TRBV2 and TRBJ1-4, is EPEVTQTPSHQVTQMGQEVILRCVPISNHLYFYWYRQILGQKVEFLVSFYNNEISEKSEIFDDQFSVERPDGSNFTLKIRSTKLEDSAMYFCASSEFTGLLFFGSGTQLSVL.

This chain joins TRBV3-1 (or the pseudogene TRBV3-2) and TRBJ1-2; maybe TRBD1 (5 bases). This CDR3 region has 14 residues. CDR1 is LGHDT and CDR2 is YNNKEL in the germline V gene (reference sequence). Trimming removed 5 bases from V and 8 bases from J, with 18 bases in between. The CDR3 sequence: CASSARTTAGGYTF. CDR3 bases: TGTGCCAGCAGCGCCCGGACAACCGCCGGGGGCTACACCTTC.

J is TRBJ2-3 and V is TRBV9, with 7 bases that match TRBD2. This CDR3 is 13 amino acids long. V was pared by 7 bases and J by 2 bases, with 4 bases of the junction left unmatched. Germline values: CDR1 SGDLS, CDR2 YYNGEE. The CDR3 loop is CASQAGLTDTQYF. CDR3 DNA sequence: TGTGCCAGCCAAGCGGGACTCACAGATACGCAGTATTTT.

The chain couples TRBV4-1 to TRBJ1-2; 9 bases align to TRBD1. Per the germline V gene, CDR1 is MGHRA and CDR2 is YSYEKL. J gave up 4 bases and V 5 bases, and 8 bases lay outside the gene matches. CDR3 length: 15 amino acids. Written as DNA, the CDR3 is TGCGCCAGCAGCTCCCCGGGACAGGGCGTCTATGGCTACACCTTC. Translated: CASSSPGQGVYGYTF.

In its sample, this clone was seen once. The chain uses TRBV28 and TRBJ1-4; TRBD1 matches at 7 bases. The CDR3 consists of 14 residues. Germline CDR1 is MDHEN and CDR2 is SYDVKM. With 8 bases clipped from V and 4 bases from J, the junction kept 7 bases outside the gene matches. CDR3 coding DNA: TGTGCCAGCGGACCGGGACAGCATAATGAAAAACTGTTTTTT. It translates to CASGPGQHNEKLFF.

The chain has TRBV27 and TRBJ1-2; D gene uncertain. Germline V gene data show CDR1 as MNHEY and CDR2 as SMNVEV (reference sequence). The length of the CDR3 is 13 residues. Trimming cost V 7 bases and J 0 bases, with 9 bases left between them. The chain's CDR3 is CASNPTPNYGYTF. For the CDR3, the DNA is TGTGCCAGCAACCCGACACCTAACTATGGCTACACCTTC.

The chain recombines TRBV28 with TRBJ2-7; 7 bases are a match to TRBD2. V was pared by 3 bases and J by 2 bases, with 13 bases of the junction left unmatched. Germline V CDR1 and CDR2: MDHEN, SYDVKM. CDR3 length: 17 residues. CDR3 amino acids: CASSLVLFRSGTYEQYF. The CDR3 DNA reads TGTGCCAGCAGTTTGGTATTGTTTCGAAGCGGGACCTACGAGCAGTACTTC.

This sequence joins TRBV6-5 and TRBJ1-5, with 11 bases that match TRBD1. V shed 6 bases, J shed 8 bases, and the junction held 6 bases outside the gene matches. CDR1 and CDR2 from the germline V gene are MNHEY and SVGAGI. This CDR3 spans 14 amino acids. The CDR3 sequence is CASRGTGGLKPQHF. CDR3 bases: TGTGCCAGCAGAGGGACAGGGGGATTAAAGCCCCAGCATTTT.

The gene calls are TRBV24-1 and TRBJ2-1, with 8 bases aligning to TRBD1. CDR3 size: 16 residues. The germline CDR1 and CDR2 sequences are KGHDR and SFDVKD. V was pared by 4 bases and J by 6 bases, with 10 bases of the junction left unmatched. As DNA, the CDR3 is TGTGCCACCAGTGACCGGACAGGGAGGTGGTCCAATGAGCAGTTCTTC. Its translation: CATSDRTGRWSNEQFF.